This entry lists 19 T cell receptor beta chains sequenced from one sample in a study of blood T cells in healthy people across ages. Primed by a sample-barcoded 5' primer and a J-beta primer mix, a second PCR proceeded for about 6 to 12 cycles. One entry per CDR3 protein results from TCRdb running MiXCR on the 5' RACE reads. The sample has more than 900,000 distinct CDR3 sequences; approximately 25% are singletons. These data were also filed under a second study, of T cells of mothers and their children.

The sequencing sample was made of blood. The receptors stem from a girl aged 2 to 9 in good health.

This chain joins TRBV29-1 and TRBJ1-4; unclear D gene. The V end lost 4 bases, the J end lost 5 bases, and 11 bases lay between the germline ends. This CDR3 is 13 amino acids long. Germline CDR1 SQVTM, CDR2 ANQGSEA. The CDR3 DNA reads as TGCAGCGTTGTCTTACAGATCAATGAAAAACTGTTTTTT. It encodes CSVVLQINEKLFF.

V gene TRBV28 combines with J gene TRBJ2-5; D not certain. V was cut by 4 bases and J by 9 bases, with 12 bases left in between. CDR1 is MDHEN and CDR2 is SYDVKM in the germline V gene. The CDR3 sequence is 12 residues long. CDR3 sequence: CASSSPLSAQYF. The CDR3 DNA reads as TGTGCCAGCAGTTCCCCCCTAAGTGCCCAGTACTTC. Full variable domain (remainder filled in from reference TRBV28 and TRBJ2-5): DVKVTQSSRYLVKRTGEKVFLECVQDMDHENMFWYRQDPGLGLRLIYFSYDVKMKEKGDIPEGYSVSREKKERFSLILESASTNQTSMYLCASSSPLSAQYFGPGTRLLVL.

This clonotype was counted only a few times. The chain joins TRBV6-2 or TRBV6-3 to TRBJ2-5; 8 bases line up with TRBD1. The tail of the sequence fits TRBJ2-1 better, so the J call may be wrong. CDR1 and CDR2 from the germline V gene are MNHEY and SVGEGT. This CDR3 spans 14 amino acids. The CDR3 bases are TGTGCCAGCACCCCCGACAGGGGTCTCGATGAGCAGTTCTTC. Translation gives CASTPDRGLDEQFF.

Concerning this clonotype: One junction end does not reproduce the germline sequence, and a read error may be involved. This chain connects TRBV28 to TRBJ1-2; maybe TRBD1 (5 bases). CDR3 length equals 16 residues. The germline V gene encodes CDR1 MDHEN and CDR2 SYDVKM. The CDR3 spells CASSSLRGRQTYGYTF. Written as DNA, the CDR3 is TGTGCCAGCAGCTCGCTGAGAGGTAGACAGACCTATGGCTACACTTTC.

This chain joins TRBV4-1 and TRBJ2-1; no reliable D call. The CDR3 consists of 15 residues. Germline CDR1 reads MGHRA; CDR2 reads YSYEKL. V was trimmed by 1 base and J by 0 bases, leaving 7 bases between them. The CDR3 here is CASSQVSSSYNEQFF. CDR3 DNA: TGCGCCAGCAGCCAAGTTTCAAGCTCCTACAATGAGCAGTTCTTC.

The CDR3 sequence: CASSGTIPTGRETQYF. CDR3 sequence (DNA): TGCGCCAGCAGCGGGACTATCCCGACTGGGCGAGAGACCCAGTACTTC. The rearrangement links TRBV5-1 to TRBJ2-5; 7 bases agree with TRBD2. The V segment lost 4 bases and the J segment 4 bases; nucleotides outside the gene matches: 13. Per germline, CDR1 SGHRS and CDR2 YFSETQ. This CDR3 is 16 amino acids long.

This sequence joins TRBV5-6 and TRBJ2-3, with 7 bases fitting TRBD1. V was pared by 2 bases and J by 4 bases, with 4 bases of the junction left unmatched. CDR1 and CDR2 (germline): SGHDT, YYEEEE. The CDR3 consists of 14 residues. CDR3 DNA: TGTGCCAGCAGCTTAATGCAGGGGGCAGATACGCAGTATTTT. Encoded protein: CASSLMQGADTQYF.

This clonotype was seen a handful of times. V is TRBV9 and J is TRBJ2-4, with 7 bases aligning to TRBD1. Per germline, CDR1 SGDLS and CDR2 YYNGEE. With 0 bases clipped from V and 6 bases from J, the junction kept 3 bases outside the gene matches. The CDR3 consists of 14 residues. CDR3 coding DNA: TGTGCCAGCAGCGTAGAGGGGGCCGGAAACATTCAGTACTTC. This sequence encodes CASSVEGAGNIQYF.

This clonotype has only a few counts. The chain recombines TRBV5-1 with TRBJ1-4; 9 bases agree with TRBD1. The trim removed 0 bases at V and 8 bases at J, leaving 8 bases unmatched. The length of the CDR3 is 16 residues. Germline loops: CDR1 SGHRS, CDR2 YFSETQ. The DNA of the CDR3 is TGCGCCAGCAGCTTGGGGGGACAGGGCGCCTCAGAAAAACTGTTTTTT. This gives the protein CASSLGGQGASEKLFF. The entire variable domain, with the rest obtained from reference TRBV5-1 and TRBJ1-4, is as follows: KAGVTQTPRYLIKTRGQQVTLSCSPISGHRSVSWYQQTPGQGLQFLFEYFSETQRNKGNFPGRFSGRQFSNSRSEMNVSTLELGDSALYLCASSLGGQGASEKLFFGSGTQLSVL.

V and J are TRBV21-1 and TRBJ2-1; the table assigns TRBD1, which was not confirmed against the DNA. The end of the DNA fits TRBJ2-7 better, so the J call may be wrong. TRBV21-1 has pseudogene status. There are 16 residues in the CDR3. CDR3 bases: TGTGCCAGCAGCAACCGACCACCCCGGGACGTTTACGAGCAGTACTTC. Amino acids: CASSNRPPRDVYEQYF.

This clonotype has just a few counts. The chain joins TRBV11-2 to TRBJ2-5; D unresolved. Trimming pared 4 bases from V and 7 bases from J, leaving 13 bases between. The CDR3 extends over 13 amino acids. The germline CDR1 and CDR2 sequences are SGHAT and FQNNGV. CDR3 sequence reads: CASSSLSPGTQYF. CDR3 bases: TGTGCCAGCAGCTCGTTGAGTCCGGGGACCCAGTACTTC.

The genes are TRBV28 and TRBJ1-1; D not resolved. V lost 6 bases and J 5 bases, leaving 13 bases between the germline ends. The V gene's germline CDR1 is MDHEN and CDR2 SYDVKM. The CDR3 runs to 13 residues. CDR3 sequence: CASSPIQVTEAFF. Written as DNA, the CDR3 is TGTGCCAGCAGCCCGATTCAGGTGACTGAAGCTTTCTTT.

This clonotype was counted a few times. The chain combines TRBV27 with TRBJ2-4; tentatively, D is TRBD2 (6 bases). CDR3 length: 12 amino acids. Trimming removed 3 bases from V and 9 bases from J, with 9 bases in between. Germline values: CDR1 MNHEY, CDR2 SMNVEV (reference sequence). CDR3 sequence reads: CASSLSGVIQYF. CDR3 nucleotides: TGTGCCAGCAGTTTGTCGGGGGTCATTCAGTACTTC.

V gene TRBV27 combines with J gene TRBJ2-5; D not resolved. CDR3 size: 17 residues. V was cut by 3 bases and J by 2 bases, with 19 bases left in between. Germline CDR1 and CDR2: MNHEY and SMNVEV (reference sequence). Written as DNA, the CDR3 is TGTGCCAGCAGTTTCATCGGTAGCAGCTCCATTCAAGAGACCCAGTACTTC. Translated: CASSFIGSSSIQETQYF.

This clonotype has just a few counts. V is TRBV25-1 and J is TRBJ2-1; D gene unclear. CDR3 size: 19 residues. Per the germline V gene, CDR1 is MGHDK and CDR2 is SYGVNS. V was clipped by 4 bases and J by 0 bases, with 22 bases between them. The CDR3 nucleotides are TGTGCCAGCAGTGGCCCCTCCACAGTGTCCTGGTTCTCCTACAATGAGCAGTTCTTC. Translated, it gives CASSGPSTVSWFSYNEQFF.

The chain uses TRBV29-1 and TRBJ2-2; D unresolved. The CDR3 length is 14 residues. Looked up from germline, CDR1 is SQVTM and CDR2 is ANQGSEA. The germline V and J ends were trimmed by 5 bases and 1 base, with 11 bases remaining between them. As DNA, the CDR3 is TGCAGCGTTCTGAATCGTGGGAACACCGGGGAGCTGTTTTTT. Its protein is CSVLNRGNTGELFF.

This clonotype was seen only a few times. J is TRBJ2-5 and V is TRBV6-6; TRBD1 matches 7 bases. The better agreement between TRBJ2-7 and the DNA end casts doubt on the J call. CDR3 length equals 15 residues. Looked up from germline, CDR1 is MNHNY and CDR2 is SVGAGI (reference sequence). The CDR3 loop is CASSFARDRSYEQYF. The DNA for the CDR3 is TGTGCCAGCAGCTTTGCCCGGGACAGAAGCTACGAGCAGTACTTC.

This clonotype was seen only a few times. The chain employs TRBV5-6 and TRBJ2-1; 7 nucleotides agree with TRBD2. Germline CDR1 reads SGHDT; CDR2 reads YYEEEE. The CDR3 sequence is 15 residues long. V lost 4 bases to trimming and J lost 3 bases; unmatched junction nucleotides: 7. This CDR3 is CASSPSGNLYNEQFF. DNA of the CDR3: TGTGCCAGCAGCCCTAGCGGAAACCTCTACAATGAGCAGTTCTTC.

The V gene is TRBV28, the J gene TRBJ1-2, with D unclear. This CDR3 contains 15 residues. The germline gives CDR1 MDHEN, CDR2 SYDVKM. The ends were cut back, 3 bases at V and 3 bases at J, with 14 bases in the middle. Here the CDR3 DNA reads TGTGCCAGCAGTTTTAACACCCAGGAGCACTATGGCTACACCTTC. Its protein product is CASSFNTQEHYGYTF.